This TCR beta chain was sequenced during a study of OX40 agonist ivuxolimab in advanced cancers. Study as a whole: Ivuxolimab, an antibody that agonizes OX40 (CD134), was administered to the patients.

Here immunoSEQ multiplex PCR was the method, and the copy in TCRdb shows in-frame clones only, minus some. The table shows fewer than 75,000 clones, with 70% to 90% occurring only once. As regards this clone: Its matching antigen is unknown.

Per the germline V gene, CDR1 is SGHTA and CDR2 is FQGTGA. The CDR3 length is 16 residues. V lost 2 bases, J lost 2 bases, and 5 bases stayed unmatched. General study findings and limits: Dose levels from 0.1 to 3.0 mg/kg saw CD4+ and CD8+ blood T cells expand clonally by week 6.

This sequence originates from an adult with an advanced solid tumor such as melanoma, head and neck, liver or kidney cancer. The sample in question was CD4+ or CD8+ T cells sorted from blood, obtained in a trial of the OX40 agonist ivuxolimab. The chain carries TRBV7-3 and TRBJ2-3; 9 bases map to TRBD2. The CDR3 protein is CASSLSAGGSTDTQYF. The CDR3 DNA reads TGTGCCAGCAGCTTATCAGCGGGGGGATCCACAGATACGCAGTATTTT.